The 15 T cell receptor beta chains reported below all come from one sample, sequenced in a study of tumor and adjacent non-tumor tissue in lung cancer. Three rounds of nested PCR, following a modified ARM-PCR protocol, produced the TCRbeta library. TCRdb reanalysed the multiplex PCR reads using MiXCR and keeps one entry per CDR3 protein. Of some 73,000 distinct CDR3 sequences listed, about four fifths are singletons. RNA was extracted from bulk tissue without any cell sorting. More than 3 cm separated this lung sample from the edge of the tumor. The source material was distant non-tumor lung tissue. The receptors here all came from a man in his sixties with non-small cell lung cancer.

Comment on this clonotype: At one boundary the junction diverges from the germline segment, which might be a read error. The CDR3 spells CAGSENSGTSNTWELFF. The CDR3 DNA sequence: TGCGCCGGCAGCGAAAACTCCGGGACATCGAACACCTGGGAGCTGTTTTTT. The chain combines TRBV5-1 with TRBJ2-2, with D perhaps TRBD1 (6 bases). Germline lookup yields CDR1 SGHRS and CDR2 YFSETQ. The CDR3 contains 17 residues.

As for this clonotype: The germline gene is not matched at one end of the junction; a read error may be the cause. This chain uses TRBV4-3 with TRBJ1-2; 7 bases map to TRBD1. CDR3 length: 14 amino acids. CDR1 is LGHNA and CDR2 is YSLEER in the germline V gene. The CDR3 loop is CGSSQEQGNYGYTF. For the CDR3, the DNA is TGCGGCAGCAGCCAAGAACAGGGGAACTATGGTTACACCTTC.

This clonotype was found a few times. The chain is built from TRBV7-9 and TRBJ1-1; no clear D gene. The CDR3 is 15 amino acids. The V gene lost 5 bases and the J gene lost 4 bases, with 17 bases spanning the gap. Germline loops: CDR1 SEHNR, CDR2 FQNEAQ (reference sequence). The CDR3 reads CASSPEGLSGTEAFF. CDR3 coding DNA: TGTGCCAGCAGCCCCGAAGGCCTGTCGGGCACTGAAGCTTTCTTT.

The J gene is TRBJ2-5, the V gene TRBV12-3 or TRBV12-4; D tentatively fits TRBD1 or TRBD2 (5 bases each). Trimming took off 7 bases at V and 4 bases at J, with 25 bases between the two ends. The CDR3 length is 17 residues. The CDR3: CASNFRQLRGSGETQYF. The CDR3, as DNA: TGTGCCAGCAATTTTCGACAGTTGAGGGGCAGCGGAGAGACCCAGTACTTC.

This clonotype was picked up many times. The rearrangement uses TRBV20-1 and TRBJ1-5; 8 positions agree with TRBD1. Germline assignment: CDR1 DFQATT and CDR2 SNEGSKA (reference sequence). V lost 0 bases, J lost 7 bases, and 8 bases stayed unmatched. This CDR3 spans 15 amino acids. The CDR3 region is CSARDQQGDGQPQHF. Written as DNA, the CDR3 is TGCAGTGCTAGAGATCAACAGGGGGATGGGCAGCCCCAGCATTTT.

About this clonotype: The missing conserved phenylalanine or tryptophan at the end of this CDR3 makes a read error likely. The V call is TRBV4-2, the J call TRBJ1-1; possibly TRBD1 for D (6 bases). This CDR3 region has 16 residues. The germline gives CDR1 LGHNA, CDR2 YNFKEQ. This chain's CDR3 is CASRQGGFAAISRAFL. In DNA form, the CDR3 reads TGTGCCAGCAGGCAAGGGGGGTTTGCGGCGATCAGTAGAGCTTTCCTT.

As for this clonotype: Being one base from a much bigger clone, this may be a read error. V gene TRBV28 combines with J gene TRBJ1-1; D is perhaps TRBD1 (5 bases). Per germline, CDR1 MDHEN and CDR2 SYDVKM. This CDR3 has 13 amino acids. This CDR3 reads CVSSFQVRGEAFF. CDR3 in DNA: TGTGTCAGCAGTTTTCAGGTGCGGGGGGAAGCTTTCTTT.

This chain links TRBV5-1 with TRBJ2-5; maybe TRBD1 (6 bases). V was pared by 6 bases and J by 6 bases, with 21 bases between. The V gene's germline CDR1 is SGHRS and CDR2 YFSETQ. The CDR3 has 15 amino acids. Here the CDR3 DNA reads TGCGCCAGCAACCGTAACAGGGAGAATGGGCAGACCCAGTACTTC. As protein: CASNRNRENGQTQYF.

In regard to this clonotype: One end of the junction varies from germline; a read error may be responsible. The genes are TRBV6-5 and TRBJ2-7, with 12 bases aligning to TRBD2. The germline V gene encodes CDR1 MNHEY and CDR2 SVGAGI. CDR3 length equals 15 residues. The CDR3, as DNA: TGTGTCAGCAGTCCACTAGCGGGGGGCTCCTACAAGCAGTACTTC. As protein: CVSSPLAGGSYKQYF.

This clonotype occurred once. It is unclear where the CDR3 begins or ends on the DNA, so no DNA is shown, and the CDR3 is as TCRdb lists it. The CDR3 reads CASSSVGGGTEALF. The chain is built from TRBV11-2 and TRBJ1-1; the table's D call, TRBD1, was not checked against the DNA. Germline CDR1 SGHAT, CDR2 FQNNGV. Including both end residues, the CDR3 is 14 amino acids long.

This clonotype was recorded a few times. A much more abundant neighbour one base away suggests this may be a read error. In DNA form, the CDR3 reads TGTGCCAGCAGGCTCAGCGGGAGTCCGTACAATGAGCAGTTCTTC. This gives the protein CASRLSGSPYNEQFF. The chain carries TRBV12-3 or TRBV12-4 and TRBJ2-1; the match to TRBD2 covers 8 bases. The CDR3 is made up of 15 amino acids. After removal of 6 bases from V and 4 bases from J, the junction contained 8 bases not matched to a gene.

Concerning this clonotype itself: This CDR3 is missing its conserved last phenylalanine or tryptophan, likely due to a read error. The DNA is left out, because the CDR3 cannot be placed on it with certainty; the CDR3 is given as TCRdb lists it. This chain uses TRBV20-1 with TRBJ2-7. The CDR3 length is 11 residues, termini included. CDR1 and CDR2 (germline): DFQATT, SNEGSKA (reference sequence). The CDR3 spells CSASGHQRAVL.

The chain joins TRBV4-2 to TRBJ2-5, with 8 bases fitting TRBD2. The CDR3 length is 15 residues. J gave up 2 bases and V 10 bases, and 12 bases lay outside the gene matches. CDR1 is LGHNA and CDR2 is YNFKEQ in the germline V gene. As DNA, the CDR3 is TGTGCCACCATCCAACTAGCGGTGGGGCAAGAGACCCAGTACTTC. It yields the protein CATIQLAVGQETQYF.

Comments on this clonotype: At one end the junction does not follow the germline gene, possibly because of a read error. The CDR3: CSASIRGGQGEEFF. DNA for the CDR3: TGCAGTGCTAGTATTCGGGGGGGACAGGGTGAGGAGTTCTTC. The genes are TRBV20-1 and TRBJ2-1; perhaps TRBD1 as D (9 bases). In germline, CDR1 is DFQATT, CDR2 SNEGSKA (reference sequence). CDR3 size: 14 residues.

The rearrangement links TRBV20-1 to TRBJ1-5, with 7 bases matching TRBD1. The V segment lost 7 bases and the J segment 13 bases; nucleotides outside the gene matches: 19. CDR1 DFQATT and CDR2 SNEGSKA come from the germline V gene (reference sequence). CDR3 size: 14 residues. CDR3 nucleotide sequence: TGCAGTGTTAAATCCGGGGACAGACCTATCGTACAGCATTTT. The encoded protein is CSVKSGDRPIVQHF.